One and the same sample provided the 20 T cell receptor beta chains below, sequenced in a study of T cells in Graves' hyperthyroidism and ophthalmopathy. It was RNA transcripts that yielded the amplified TCR beta CDR3 regions. The study used the HTBI primer set for a first-round RT-PCR of the TCR CDR3. From the multiplex PCR reads, TCRdb called clonotypes with MiXCR, one entry per CDR3 protein. The sample consists of a few hundred thousand distinct CDR3 sequences, over 20% of them appearing once. Specimen: blood. Receptor source: a man aged 25-45 years with Graves' ophthalmopathy.

This sequence joins TRBV12-3 or TRBV12-4 and TRBJ2-3; the D is unclear. This CDR3 region has 14 residues. Deletions cut 6 bases from V and 0 bases from J, with 10 bases between. The CDR3 region is CASRRMSSTDTQYF. CDR3 DNA sequence: TGTGCCAGCAGACGGATGTCTAGCACAGATACGCAGTATTTT.

This sequence joins TRBV20-1 and TRBJ1-1, with D tentatively TRBD1 (5 bases). The germline CDR1 and CDR2 sequences are DFQATT and SNEGSKA (reference sequence). The CDR3 has 15 amino acids. The germline V and J ends were trimmed by 2 bases and 0 bases, with 13 bases remaining between them. The CDR3 here is CSARRGGLMNTEAFF. The CDR3 DNA is TGCAGTGCTAGACGCGGGGGATTGATGAACACTGAAGCTTTCTTT.

This clonotype was counted ten times or more. The gene calls are TRBV28 and TRBJ1-1; maybe TRBD1 (5 bases). The CDR3 is 15 amino acids. The V end was cut by 3 bases, the J end by 0 bases, with 11 bases between. Germline V CDR1 and CDR2: MDHEN, SYDVKM. CDR3 sequence reads: CASSFRAAMNTEAFF. The CDR3 bases are TGTGCCAGCAGTTTCAGGGCAGCTATGAACACTGAAGCTTTCTTT.

On this clonotype: A much bigger clone sits one base away, suggesting this may be a read error. J is TRBJ2-5 and V is TRBV12-3 or TRBV12-4; D unresolved. The CDR3 runs 13 residues. V was shortened by 6 bases and J by 7 bases, with 15 bases between the two germline ends. Written as DNA, the CDR3 is TGTGCCAGCAGCTCCGACCGCCCGGGGACCCAGTACTTC. Amino acids: CASSSDRPGTQYF.

This clonotype was seen a few times. The genes are TRBV20-1 and TRBJ2-1; the match to TRBD1 covers 7 bases. The CDR3 length is 17 residues. Germline V gene data show CDR1 as DFQATT and CDR2 as SNEGSKA (reference sequence). The V and J ends lost 0 bases and 0 bases, in that order; junction bases with no gene match: 8. The CDR3 DNA reads as TGCAGTGCTAGAGATGAACAGGGGACGAGCTCCTACAATGAGCAGTTCTTC. Translating gives CSARDEQGTSSYNEQFF.

J is TRBJ2-5 and V is TRBV3-1; weak D call: TRBD1 (5 bases). The germline CDR1 and CDR2 sequences are LGHDT and YNNKEL (reference sequence). V lost 0 bases and J 5 bases, leaving 10 bases between the germline ends. There are 14 residues in the CDR3. CDR3 DNA sequence: TGTGCCAGCAGCCAAGATTGGGCAGGGGAGACCCAGTACTTC. It encodes CASSQDWAGETQYF.

The rearrangement links TRBV6-2 or TRBV6-3 to TRBJ1-5, with D tentatively TRBD1 (5 bases). CDR1 and CDR2 from the germline V gene are MNHEY and SVGEGT. This CDR3 spans 15 amino acids. Trimming took 7 bases from V and 6 from J, leaving 19 bases between them. The CDR3 region is CASKNRDLYGQPQHF. CDR3 bases: TGTGCCAGCAAGAACCGGGACTTATATGGTCAGCCCCAGCATTTT.

In this sample, this clonotype turned up many times. The CDR3 region has the DNA TGTGCCTGGAGGGGGACTAGCGGTACTTACGAGCAGTACTTC. This sequence encodes CAWRGTSGTYEQYF. This chain joins TRBV30 and TRBJ2-7; TRBD2 agrees at 11 bases. With V trimmed by 3 bases and J by 4 bases, 5 bases remained unmatched. This CDR3 has 14 amino acids. Germline CDR1 is GTSNPN and CDR2 is SVGIG (reference sequence).

This clonotype was seen ten or more times. The chain carries TRBV30 and TRBJ1-1; D call uncertain. Germline CDR1 and CDR2: GTSNPN and SVGIG (reference sequence). The CDR3 extends over 13 amino acids. The V and J ends lost 2 bases and 1 base respectively, with 8 bases between them. Here the CDR3 DNA reads TGTGCCTGGAGTAATAAGGGGAACACTGAAGCTTTCTTT. Residues: CAWSNKGNTEAFF. Full variable domain (remainder filled in from reference TRBV30 and TRBJ1-1): SQTIHQWPATLVQPVGSPLSLECTVEGTSNPNLYWYRQAAGRGLQLLFYSVGIGQISSEVPQNLSASRPQDRQFILSSKKLLLSDSGFYLCAWSNKGNTEAFFGQGTRLTVV.

The chain links TRBV9 to TRBJ2-3; D unclear. CDR3 length equals 14 residues. Germline V gives CDR1 SGDLS, CDR2 YYNGEE. V lost 0 bases, J lost 2 bases, and 7 bases lay in between. Here the CDR3 DNA reads TGTGCCAGCAGCGTAGGTCCTGACACAGATACGCAGTATTTT. It translates to CASSVGPDTDTQYF.

This clonotype was seen at least ten times. V usage is TRBV12-3 or TRBV12-4 and J usage is TRBJ2-7; TRBD2 matches 14 bases. The CDR3 totals 17 residues. V lost 6 bases to trimming and J lost 4 bases; unmatched junction nucleotides: 11. The CDR3 region is CASSPTGTSGSMYEQYF. In nucleotides, the CDR3 is TGTGCCAGCAGCCCTACCGGGACTAGCGGGAGCATGTACGAGCAGTACTTC.

This clonotype was counted between two and nine times. The chain is built from TRBV7-2 and TRBJ2-2; perhaps TRBD1 as D (5 bases). The CDR3 extends over 15 amino acids. V was shortened by 5 bases and J by 0 bases, with 10 bases between the two germline ends. Germline lookup yields CDR1 SGHTA and CDR2 FQGNSA. The CDR3 loop reads CASSRQIPNTGELFF. The DNA for the CDR3 is TGTGCCAGCAGCCGACAGATCCCGAACACCGGGGAGCTGTTTTTT.

Ten or more counts support this clonotype. The chain couples TRBV20-1 to TRBJ2-3; D may be TRBD2 (5 bases). V lost 3 bases and J 6 bases, leaving 19 bases between the germline ends. The CDR3 contains 15 residues. Germline loops: CDR1 DFQATT, CDR2 SNEGSKA (reference sequence). CDR3 residues: CSASITWARRDTQYF. For the CDR3, the DNA is TGCAGTGCTAGTATTACTTGGGCCAGGAGGGATACGCAGTATTTT.

This clonotype has a count of ten or more. This sequence joins TRBV20-1 and TRBJ2-1, with a tentative D call TRBD2 (6 bases). The V and J ends lost 8 bases and 9 bases respectively, with 17 bases between them. Germline V gene data show CDR1 as DFQATT and CDR2 as SNEGSKA (reference sequence). This CDR3 region has 12 residues. This chain's CDR3 is CSWEAVGGEQFF. CDR3 nucleotides: TGCAGTTGGGAGGCGGTTGGGGGTGAGCAGTTCTTC.

This clonotype came up a few times. The rearrangement uses TRBV7-9 and TRBJ2-6, with D perhaps matching TRBD2 (6 bases). The germline V gene encodes CDR1 SEHNR and CDR2 FQNEAQ (reference sequence). Trimming cost V 8 bases and J 2 bases, with 7 bases left between them. This CDR3 is 13 amino acids long. CDR3 in amino acids: CASRGTGANVLTF. As DNA, the CDR3 is TGTGCCAGCCGGGGGACTGGGGCCAACGTCCTGACTTTC.

V and J are TRBV18 and TRBJ2-1; the match to TRBD1 covers 8 bases. This CDR3 contains 16 residues. Looked up from germline, CDR1 is KGHSH and CDR2 is LQKENI. V gave up 0 bases and J gave up 3 bases; unmatched junction bases: 4. The CDR3 nucleotides read TGTGCCAGCTCACCACCGACCGGACAGGGCTACAATGAGCAGTTCTTC. It specifies CASSPPTGQGYNEQFF. The full variable domain, with the rest looked up from reference TRBV18 and TRBJ2-1, is NAGVMQNPRHLVRRRGQEARLRCSPMKGHSHVYWYRQLPEEGLKFMVYLQKENIIDESGMPKERFSAEFPKEGPSILRIQQVVRGDSAAYFCASSPPTGQGYNEQFFGPGTRLTVL.

The genes are TRBV24-1 and TRBJ2-3; unclear D gene. CDR1 and CDR2 from the germline V gene are KGHDR and SFDVKD. Trimming cost V 2 bases and J 2 bases, with 4 bases left between them. The CDR3 has 13 residues. CDR3 residues: CATSDSLTDTQYF. DNA for the CDR3: TGTGCCACCAGTGATTCACTCACAGATACGCAGTATTTT.

This clonotype showed up just a few times. The gene calls are TRBV5-1 and TRBJ1-1; tentative D call: TRBD1 (5 bases). The germline gives CDR1 SGHRS, CDR2 YFSETQ. Trimming pared 7 bases from V and 2 bases from J, leaving 9 bases between. This CDR3 comprises 12 residues. CDR3 protein: CASGTGNTEAFF. CDR3 bases: TGCGCCAGCGGTACAGGTAACACTGAAGCTTTCTTT.

This chain connects TRBV27 to TRBJ2-5, with D perhaps TRBD1 (5 bases). Between the trimmed V and J ends, which lost 5 bases and 5 bases, there was a span of 12 bases. This CDR3 contains 13 residues. Germline CDR1 MNHEY, CDR2 SMNVEV (reference sequence). CDR3 in amino acids: CASSPSGPETQYF. The CDR3, as DNA: TGTGCCAGCAGTCCATCAGGGCCCGAGACCCAGTACTTC.

This clonotype was seen at least ten times. The genes are TRBV30 and TRBJ2-7; possible D gene TRBD2, 5 bases. The V gene lost 3 bases and the J gene lost 4 bases, with 13 bases spanning the gap. Germline V gene data show CDR1 as GTSNPN and CDR2 as SVGIG (reference sequence). CDR3 length equals 13 residues. CDR3 sequence (DNA): TGTGCCTGGAGATTTGGTGGCGGGTACGAGCAGTACTTC. Its translation is CAWRFGGGYEQYF.